What follows are 27 T cell receptor beta chains derived from one specimen sequenced in a study of CD8 T cells in ankylosing spondylitis (dated 2017 in TCRdb). Library creation used 5' RACE. TCRdb records Illumina HiSeq 2500 as the sequencer. TCRdb cleaned the public reads at Q25 with fastp, built clones with MiXCR and kept in-frame beta chains. CDR3 protein sequences are deduplicated, and each keeps its most common genes and DNA. Present in this sample are 30,000 to 40,000 distinct CDR3 sequences, around 7.2% of which were seen just once. About 10% of the sample is taken by the ten largest. The sequenced sample was blood, either unsorted or a sorted T cell fraction (not recorded which). The origin of the receptors is a male donor with ankylosing spondylitis or in good health (not recorded which).

The chain recombines TRBV7-9 with TRBJ1-4; 8 bases agree with TRBD1. This CDR3 has 14 amino acids. Germline V gives CDR1 SEHNR, CDR2 FQNEAQ (reference sequence). J was trimmed by 5 bases and V by 3 bases; bases with no gene match: 2. The CDR3 nucleotides are TGTGCCAGCAGCTTCCGGGACAGGAATGAAAAACTGTTTTTT. Translation: CASSFRDRNEKLFF.

This clonotype has a handful of counts. The rearrangement uses TRBV11-2 and TRBJ2-1; D gene uncertain. CDR1 is SGHAT and CDR2 is FQNNGV in the germline V gene. Trimming cost V 2 bases and J 6 bases, with 11 bases left between them. This CDR3 contains 14 residues. For the CDR3, the DNA is TGTGCCAGCAGCTTATGGAAAGATTTCAATGAGCAGTTCTTC. Translation gives CASSLWKDFNEQFF.

This clonotype was recorded at least ten times. The rearrangement uses TRBV11-2 and TRBJ2-5; TRBD2 might be the D (7 bases). Germline CDR1 is SGHAT and CDR2 is FQNNGV. The CDR3 is made up of 15 amino acids. Trimming removed 5 bases at V and 2 bases at J, with 15 bases between. The CDR3 is CASSPVGGRQETQYF. The DNA for the CDR3 is TGTGCCAGCAGCCCCGTGGGGGGGCGACAAGAGACCCAGTACTTC. Complete variable domain (other parts from reference TRBV11-2 and TRBJ2-5): EAGVAQSPRYKIIEKRQSVAFWCNPISGHATLYWYQQILGQGPKLLIQFQNNGVVDDSQLPKDRFSAERLKGVDSTLKIQPAKLEDSAVYLCASSPVGGRQETQYFGPGTRLLVL.

This clonotype was picked up many times. This rearrangement joins TRBV29-1 to TRBJ1-1; D is undetermined. This CDR3 has 13 residues. The germline V and J ends were trimmed by 0 bases and 5 bases, with 10 bases remaining between them. Looked up from germline, CDR1 is SQVTM and CDR2 is ANQGSEA. Written as DNA, the CDR3 is TGCAGCGTTGAAGAAGGCCGGGGAACTGAAGCTTTCTTT. Its translation is CSVEEGRGTEAFF.

This clonotype has ten or more counts. This chain connects TRBV5-1 to TRBJ2-3; TRBD1 is a possible D gene (5 bases). The germline CDR1 and CDR2 sequences are SGHRS and YFSETQ. V shed 4 bases and J shed 0 bases, with 9 bases lying between them. The CDR3 is 14 amino acids. CDR3 DNA sequence: TGCGCCAGCAGCCCCGGACACAGCACAGATACGCAGTATTTT. Translating gives CASSPGHSTDTQYF.

This clonotype was seen ten or more times. The chain employs TRBV4-2 and TRBJ2-7; D is undetermined. V shed 0 bases and J shed 3 bases, with 12 bases lying between them. Germline CDR1 reads LGHNA; CDR2 reads YNFKEQ. The CDR3 has 15 amino acids. The CDR3 region is CASSQDPVVGYEQYF. The CDR3 DNA is TGTGCCAGCAGCCAAGACCCCGTGGTAGGCTACGAGCAGTACTTC.

At least ten counts were recorded for this clonotype. The J gene is TRBJ1-4, the V gene TRBV29-1; D might be TRBD1 (6 bases). V lost 7 bases and J 7 bases, leaving 16 bases between the germline ends. Germline assignment: CDR1 SQVTM and CDR2 ANQGSEA. CDR3 length equals 13 residues. The CDR3 protein is CSARTGRGEKLFF. The CDR3 coding sequence is TGCAGCGCCCGAACAGGGAGGGGTGAAAAACTGTTTTTT.

The V and J genes are TRBV20-1 and TRBJ2-3; 9 bases line up with TRBD2. Germline V lookup: CDR1 DFQATT, CDR2 SNEGSKA (reference sequence). This CDR3 is built from 15 residues. The J segment lost 3 bases and the V segment lost 8 bases, leaving 12 bases of the junction unmatched. The CDR3 spells CSSGQASGMTDTQYF. CDR3 in DNA: TGCAGTTCTGGCCAGGCTAGCGGGATGACAGATACGCAGTATTTT.

This clonotype was seen a few times. V gene TRBV18 combines with J gene TRBJ2-1; 7 bases agree with TRBD2. This CDR3 has 18 amino acids. Trimming at V came to 5 bases and at J to 0 bases, leaving 13 bases not matched to a gene. In germline, CDR1 is KGHSH, CDR2 LQKENI. CDR3 loop: CASSSRASGDLSYNEQFF. DNA of the CDR3: TGTGCCAGCTCATCAAGGGCCAGCGGGGACCTCTCCTACAATGAGCAGTTCTTC.

This clonotype was counted at least ten times. The V call is TRBV30, the J call TRBJ1-1; D possibly corresponds to TRBD1 (6 bases). CDR3 length equals 14 residues. The germline V gene has CDR1 GTSNPN and CDR2 SVGIG (reference sequence). The V end was cut by 0 bases, the J end by 5 bases, with 13 bases between. The CDR3 DNA follows: TGTGCCTGGAGTGTCGGGGGGGCTAAAACTGAAGCTTTCTTT. Protein: CAWSVGGAKTEAFF.

This clonotype was detected ten times or more. J is TRBJ2-5 and V is TRBV18; D ambiguous. V lost 2 bases, J lost 5 bases, and 6 bases lay in between. Germline CDR1 and CDR2: KGHSH and LQKENI. The CDR3 has 12 amino acids. CDR3: CASSPRVETQYF. CDR3 coding DNA: TGTGCCAGCTCACCAAGGGTTGAGACCCAGTACTTC.

This clonotype was found many times. V and J are TRBV29-1 and TRBJ2-1; 9 nucleotides line up with TRBD2. The germline V gene encodes CDR1 SQVTM and CDR2 ANQGSEA. Losses at the gene ends were 4 bases for V and 1 base for J; bases not matched to a gene: 8. The CDR3 spans 16 residues. CDR3 amino acids: CSVVSSAGGSYNEQFF. Here the CDR3 DNA reads TGCAGCGTTGTAAGTTCCGCGGGAGGGTCCTACAATGAGCAGTTCTTC.

This clonotype was seen more than once but under ten times. The rearrangement links TRBV6-5 to TRBJ2-1; tentative D call: TRBD2 (6 bases). Trimming shortened V by 0 bases and J by 10 bases, and 19 bases separated the two germline ends. The CDR3 has 16 amino acids. Germline V CDR1 and CDR2: MNHEY, SVGAGI. The CDR3 DNA follows: TGTGCCAGCAGTTACTCGCCAGCGGGTTTTCCTATGGAGCAGTTCTTC. Translation gives CASSYSPAGFPMEQFF.

This clonotype was observed many times. This sequence joins TRBV11-1 and TRBJ2-7; D may be TRBD2 (6 bases). The CDR3 extends over 18 amino acids. V lost 0 bases and J 2 bases, leaving 20 bases between the germline ends. Per the germline V gene, CDR1 is SGHAT and CDR2 is FQDESV (reference sequence). The DNA of the CDR3 is TGTGCCAGCAGCTTAGCCTTAGTCGGAGCGGGTCGACCCTACGAGCAGTACTTC. This translates into CASSLALVGAGRPYEQYF.

Ten or more counts support this clonotype. This chain uses TRBV10-3 with TRBJ1-5, with a weak D call TRBD1 (6 bases). Germline V lookup: CDR1 ENHRY, CDR2 SYGVKD. Trimming took off 2 bases at V and 7 bases at J, with 9 bases between the two ends. The CDR3 contains 13 residues. CDR3 coding DNA: TGTGCCATCAGTGAGCGGACAGACCAGCCCCAGCATTTT. Translating gives CAISERTDQPQHF.

This clonotype has ten or more counts. As DNA, the CDR3 is TGTGCCAGCAGGGGAAATTTACAGAGTGAATCCTACAATGAGCAGTTCTTC. Its protein is CASRGNLQSESYNEQFF. The gene calls are TRBV12-3 or TRBV12-4 and TRBJ2-1; D gene unclear. CDR3 length equals 17 residues. V was shortened by 6 bases and J by 1 base, with 19 bases between the two germline ends.

This clonotype was observed at least ten times. The rearrangement uses TRBV6-4 and TRBJ2-5, with 7 bases fitting TRBD2. With 1 base clipped from V and 1 base from J, the junction kept 9 bases outside the gene matches. The germline gives CDR1 MRHNA, CDR2 SNTAGT. This CDR3 is built from 17 residues. The CDR3 region is CASSDYNGRPIQETQYF. CDR3 coding DNA: TGTGCCAGCAGTGACTATAACGGGAGGCCTATCCAAGAGACCCAGTACTTC.

This clonotype was recorded many times. This chain uses TRBV29-1 with TRBJ1-1; D gene unclear. Germline assignment: CDR1 SQVTM and CDR2 ANQGSEA. The CDR3 totals 12 residues. V dropped 7 bases and J dropped 6 bases, with 15 bases sitting between them. CDR3: CSGQQGIAEAFF. The CDR3 DNA is TGCAGCGGTCAACAAGGGATCGCTGAAGCTTTCTTT.

This clonotype has ten or more counts. The chain couples TRBV5-1 to TRBJ2-7; D unclear. Germline assignment: CDR1 SGHRS and CDR2 YFSETQ. This CDR3 contains 14 residues. Trimming took 5 bases from V and 2 from J, leaving 14 bases between them. Here the CDR3 reads CASRQRGPTYEQYF. The CDR3 DNA reads TGCGCCAGCAGACAAAGAGGACCGACCTACGAGCAGTACTTC.

At least ten counts were recorded for this clonotype. The chain joins TRBV29-1 to TRBJ2-7, with D possibly TRBD1 on 6 matching bases. In germline, CDR1 is SQVTM, CDR2 ANQGSEA. V was cut by 3 bases and J by 9 bases, with 18 bases left in between. The CDR3 spans 13 residues. Here the CDR3 reads CSVDGANREGQYF. The CDR3 nucleotides read TGCAGCGTTGACGGGGCCAACAGGGAAGGGCAGTACTTC.

There are many counts of this clonotype. The chain carries TRBV24-1 and TRBJ2-1; TRBD2 aligns across 7 bases. The V gene end was trimmed by 4 bases and the J gene end by 7 bases; junction bases not matched to a gene: 6. Germline lookup yields CDR1 KGHDR and CDR2 SFDVKD. The CDR3 has 14 amino acids. DNA of the CDR3: TGTGCCACCAGTGAGGGAGCGGGAAGAAATGAGCAGTTCTTC. Encoded protein: CATSEGAGRNEQFF.

This clonotype was recorded at least ten times. This rearrangement joins TRBV9 to TRBJ1-5; D is unresolved. Germline values: CDR1 SGDLS, CDR2 YYNGEE. V shed 2 bases and J shed 1 base, with 7 bases lying between them. The CDR3 totals 14 residues. The CDR3 DNA is TGTGCCAGCAGCGTGGACGGGAGCAATCAGCCCCAGCATTTT. It is translated as CASSVDGSNQPQHF.

At least ten counts were recorded for this clonotype. The rearrangement uses TRBV2 and TRBJ1-2, with D possibly being TRBD1 (6 bases). Trimming removed 3 bases at V and 4 bases at J, with 24 bases between. The germline CDR1 and CDR2 sequences are SNHLY and FYNNEI. This CDR3 spans 18 amino acids. CDR3 loop: CASSEVQGPTAGFYGYTF. In nucleotides, the CDR3 is TGTGCCAGCAGTGAGGTACAGGGACCCACCGCTGGGTTCTATGGCTACACCTTC.

The chain combines TRBV3-1 with TRBJ2-5, with TRBD1 matching 7 bases. V trimming: 7 bases; J trimming: 1 base; junction bases outside the gene matches: 3. This CDR3 has 13 residues. Germline V lookup: CDR1 LGHDT, CDR2 YNNKEL (reference sequence). The CDR3: CASKTGSQETQYF. CDR3 coding DNA: TGTGCCAGCAAGACAGGGAGCCAAGAGACCCAGTACTTC.

This chain joins TRBV7-9 and TRBJ2-7; 8 bases are shared with TRBD1. CDR1 is SEHNR and CDR2 is FQNEAQ in the germline V gene (reference sequence). V trimming: 4 bases; J trimming: 3 bases; junction bases outside the gene matches: 11. The CDR3 has 16 residues. The CDR3 DNA reads TGTGCCAGCAGCTCTCCCACCGGGACAGGTTTCTACGAGCAGTACTTC. Translating it yields CASSSPTGTGFYEQYF.

This clonotype was found many times. This sequence joins TRBV5-5 and TRBJ2-5; 11 bases are shared with TRBD2. Germline CDR1 SGHKS, CDR2 YYEKEE (reference sequence). The CDR3 consists of 18 residues. V lost 0 bases to trimming and J lost 3 bases; unmatched junction nucleotides: 10. DNA for the CDR3: TGTGCCAGCAGCTTGGGACTAGCGGGACGGGTGATTAAAGAGACCCAGTACTTC. Protein sequence: CASSLGLAGRVIKETQYF.

This clonotype was counted ten times or more. V usage is TRBV7-8 and J usage is TRBJ2-7; TRBD2 might be the D (6 bases). The V end was cut by 3 bases, the J end by 6 bases, with 24 bases between. The CDR3 consists of 17 residues. CDR1 and CDR2 from the germline V gene are SGHVS and FQNEAQ. CDR3 loop: CASSFNAGLAGSSEQYF. CDR3 nucleotide sequence: TGTGCCAGCAGCTTCAATGCGGGACTCGCGGGCTCGTCCGAGCAGTACTTC.